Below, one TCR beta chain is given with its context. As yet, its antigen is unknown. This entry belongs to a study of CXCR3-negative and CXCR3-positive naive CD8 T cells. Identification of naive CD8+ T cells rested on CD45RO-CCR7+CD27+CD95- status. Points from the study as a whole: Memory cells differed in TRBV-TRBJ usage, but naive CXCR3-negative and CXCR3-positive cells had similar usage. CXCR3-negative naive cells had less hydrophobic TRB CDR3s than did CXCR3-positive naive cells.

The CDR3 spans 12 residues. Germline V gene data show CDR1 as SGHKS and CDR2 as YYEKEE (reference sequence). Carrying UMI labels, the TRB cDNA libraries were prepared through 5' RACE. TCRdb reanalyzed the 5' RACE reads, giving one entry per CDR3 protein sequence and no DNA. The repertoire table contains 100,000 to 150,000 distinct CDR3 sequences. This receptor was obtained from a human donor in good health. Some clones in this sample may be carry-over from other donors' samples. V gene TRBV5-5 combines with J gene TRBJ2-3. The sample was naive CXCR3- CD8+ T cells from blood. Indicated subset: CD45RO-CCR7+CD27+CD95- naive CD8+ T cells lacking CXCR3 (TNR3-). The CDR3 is CASSFGFDTQYF.